The 26 T cell receptor beta chains presented below share a single source sample, sequenced in a study of T cells in Graves' hyperthyroidism and ophthalmopathy. Template material for amplifying TCR beta CDR3 regions consisted of RNA transcripts. An initial round of RT-PCR targeting the TCR CDR3 relied on the HTBI primer set. Using its own MiXCR run on the multiplex PCR reads, TCRdb lists one record per CDR3 protein. The table has 700,000 to 850,000 distinct CDR3 sequences, over 35% seen once; the top ten hold 31%. Sequencing was carried out using blood. These receptors all come from a woman in her forties with Graves' hyperthyroidism.

This clonotype showed up many times. The gene calls are TRBV15 and TRBJ1-5; no definite D call. CDR1 and CDR2 (germline): LNHNV, YYDKDF (reference sequence). This CDR3 region has 17 residues. The V and J ends lost 1 base and 3 bases respectively, with 16 bases between them. The CDR3 reads CATSRVNPGLLNQPQHF. The CDR3 DNA reads TGTGCCACCAGCAGAGTCAACCCCGGGCTTCTCAATCAGCCCCAGCATTTT.

For this clonotype: At one end the junction does not follow the germline gene, possibly because of a read error. The rearrangement joins TRBV10-3 to TRBJ2-7, with D unresolved. The germline gives CDR1 ENHRY, CDR2 SYGVKD. This CDR3 contains 13 residues. This CDR3 is CASSSNTPYEQYF. The CDR3 nucleotides read TGTGCCAGCAGTTCCAACACCCCCTACGAGCAGTACTTC.

Ten or more counts support this clonotype. The CDR3 reads CASSPQGVESPLHF. DNA for the CDR3: TGCGCCAGCAGCCCGCAGGGGGTTGAATCACCCCTCCACTTT. The chain recombines TRBV4-1 with TRBJ1-6; TRBD1 aligns across 7 bases. This CDR3 contains 14 residues. J lost 10 bases, V lost 4 bases, and 7 bases had no gene match. In germline, CDR1 is MGHRA, CDR2 YSYEKL.

This chain joins TRBV7-2 and TRBJ2-3; no definite D call. Germline-derived CDR1 and CDR2 are SGHTA and FQGNSA. V dropped 0 bases and J dropped 0 bases, with 4 bases sitting between them. The CDR3 runs to 14 residues. The chain's CDR3 is CASSLATSTDTQYF. The CDR3 DNA sequence: TGTGCCAGCAGCTTAGCGACTAGCACAGATACGCAGTATTTT.

The chain recombines TRBV7-9 with TRBJ1-2; the D is unclear. CDR1 is SEHNR and CDR2 is FQNEAQ in the germline V gene (reference sequence). This CDR3 contains 13 residues. Trimming shortened V by 3 bases and J by 4 bases, and 9 bases separated the two germline ends. CDR3 residues: CASSLSALYGYTF. The CDR3 DNA sequence: TGTGCCAGCAGCTTGTCGGCTCTCTATGGCTACACCTTC. Drawing the rest from reference TRBV7-9 and TRBJ1-2, the complete variable domain is DTGVSQNPRHKITKRGQNVTFRCDPISEHNRLYWYRQTLGQGPEFLTYFQNEAQLEKSRLLSDRFSAERPKGSFSTLEIQRTEQGDSAMYLCASSLSALYGYTFGSGTRLTVV.

Comment on this clonotype: One end of the junction fails to match germline, which may point to a read error. The genes are TRBV11-2 and TRBJ2-7; D is perhaps TRBD1 (5 bases). In germline, CDR1 is SGHAT, CDR2 FQNNGV. The CDR3 has 12 amino acids. The CDR3 sequence is CASSIDRSEQYF. CDR3 bases: TGTGCCAGCAGCATAGACAGATCCGAGCAGTACTTC.

Regarding this clonotype: This could be a read error, since a much larger clone is one nucleotide away. The chain links TRBV7-9 to TRBJ2-7; D possibly corresponds to TRBD2 (6 bases). Germline CDR1 SEHNR, CDR2 FQNEAQ (reference sequence). The V and J ends lost 5 bases and 6 bases respectively, with 23 bases between them. CDR3 length equals 16 residues. The CDR3 is CASSLLTGGTRGEQYF. The CDR3 nucleotides are TGTGCCAGCAGCCTCCTGACTGGCGGGACCCGGGGCGAGCAGTACTTC.

The rearrangement uses TRBV10-3 and TRBJ2-2; D gene uncertain. CDR1 is ENHRY, CDR2 SYGVKD, per germline. V was clipped by 5 bases and J by 7 bases, with 8 bases between them. The CDR3 spans 12 residues. The CDR3, as DNA: TGTGCCATCAGTCCCAAAGGCGGGGAGCTGTTTTTT. This gives the protein CAISPKGGELFF.

This clonotype was seen a handful of times. CDR3 nucleotide sequence: TGCGCCAGCAGCCAGCATCCGGGACAGGCAGCCTACGAGCAGTACTTC. It translates to CASSQHPGQAAYEQYF. The rearrangement joins TRBV4-3 to TRBJ2-7; 8 bases are shared with TRBD1. The V and J ends lost 3 bases and 2 bases, in that order; junction bases with no gene match: 9. The germline V gene encodes CDR1 LGHNA and CDR2 YSLEER. The CDR3 has 16 amino acids.

The chain couples TRBV7-9 to TRBJ2-2; D call uncertain. The CDR3 contains 12 residues. V was pared by 4 bases and J by 7 bases, with 7 bases between. CDR1 and CDR2 (germline): SEHNR, FQNEAQ (reference sequence). The CDR3 protein is CASSSSSGELFF. Here the CDR3 DNA reads TGTGCCAGCAGCTCCTCCAGCGGGGAGCTGTTTTTT.

The rearrangement joins TRBV7-6 to TRBJ2-5; D is uncertain. The V end was cut by 8 bases, the J end by 0 bases, with 10 bases between. CDR3 size: 13 residues. Germline CDR1 is SGHVS and CDR2 is FNYEAQ. CDR3 region: CASVAHDQETQYF. The DNA for the CDR3 is TGTGCCAGCGTCGCACACGACCAAGAGACCCAGTACTTC.

This chain joins TRBV7-8 and TRBJ2-5; no firm D call. Germline lookup yields CDR1 SGHVS and CDR2 FQNEAQ. The CDR3 covers 14 residues. Trimming shortened V by 2 bases and J by 2 bases, and 9 bases separated the two germline ends. The CDR3 spells CASSLSESQETQYF. CDR3 sequence (DNA): TGTGCCAGCAGCTTATCAGAGTCTCAAGAGACCCAGTACTTC.

The chain recombines TRBV7-2 with TRBJ1-1, with a weak D call TRBD1 (5 bases). Trimming cost V 5 bases and J 1 base, with 11 bases left between them. Germline assignment: CDR1 SGHTA and CDR2 FQGNSA. CDR3 length: 14 residues. The CDR3 spells CASSPPQGNTEAFF. The CDR3 nucleotides read TGTGCCAGCAGCCCCCCCCAGGGGAACACTGAAGCTTTCTTT.

This clonotype was seen ten or more times. This chain uses TRBV4-3 with TRBJ1-6; unclear D gene. The CDR3 length is 13 residues. V was trimmed by 4 bases and J by 10 bases, leaving 11 bases between them. Germline V gene lookup returns CDR1 LGHNA and CDR2 YSLEER. CDR3 residues: CASSPQAGSPLHF. The CDR3 region has the DNA TGCGCCAGCAGCCCCCAGGCGGGCTCACCCCTCCACTTT.

This clonotype was detected many times. The chain carries TRBV29-1 and TRBJ2-7; 8 bases are shared with TRBD1. Per germline, CDR1 SQVTM and CDR2 ANQGSEA. J lost 5 bases, V lost 6 bases, and 12 bases had no gene match. This CDR3 region has 14 residues. CDR3: CSVPGTGSPHEQYF. CDR3 DNA: TGCAGCGTCCCCGGGACAGGATCCCCCCACGAGCAGTACTTC.

The V and J genes are TRBV7-2 and TRBJ1-1; D is unresolved. The V end lost 2 bases, the J end lost 0 bases, and 10 bases lay between the germline ends. Germline CDR1 SGHTA, CDR2 FQGNSA. The CDR3 runs to 15 residues. CDR3: CASSLTAGLNTEAFF. CDR3 coding DNA: TGTGCCAGCAGCTTAACGGCTGGGTTGAACACTGAAGCTTTCTTT.

The genes are TRBV20-1 and TRBJ2-5, with D possibly TRBD2 on 6 matching bases. Trimming stripped 3 bases from V and 3 bases from J, with 11 bases between. The CDR3 loop spans 13 amino acids. Germline-derived CDR1 and CDR2 are DFQATT and SNEGSKA (reference sequence). The CDR3 nucleotides are TGCAGTGCTAGGCCGGCGGGGAAAGAGACCCAGTACTTC. Translated, it gives CSARPAGKETQYF.

This clonotype was found a few times. J is TRBJ2-2 and V is TRBV20-1; D not certain. V was clipped by 6 bases and J by 6 bases, with 14 bases between them. Germline values: CDR1 DFQATT, CDR2 SNEGSKA (reference sequence). This CDR3 has 13 residues. CDR3: CSAVEPLAGELFF. Here the CDR3 DNA reads TGCAGTGCCGTGGAGCCCCTTGCCGGGGAGCTGTTTTTT.

A few counts support this clonotype. V gene TRBV4-3 combines with J gene TRBJ2-5, with D possibly TRBD2 on 6 matching bases. Germline V gives CDR1 LGHNA, CDR2 YSLEER. There are 15 residues in the CDR3. Trimming pared 4 bases from V and 4 bases from J, leaving 16 bases between. CDR3 in amino acids: CASSPGVGVGETQYF. CDR3 in DNA: TGCGCCAGCAGCCCGGGAGTGGGGGTAGGAGAGACCCAGTACTTC.

This clonotype was found a few times. The chain is built from TRBV4-3 and TRBJ1-3; TRBD1 is a possible D gene (5 bases). The CDR3 spans 14 residues. Germline loops: CDR1 LGHNA, CDR2 YSLEER. V lost 1 base to trimming and J lost 11 bases, with 15 bases between them. The chain's CDR3 is CASSQVQALLPIYF. CDR3 sequence (DNA): TGCGCCAGCAGCCAAGTACAGGCCTTACTCCCCATATATTTT.

This chain uses TRBV4-3 with TRBJ1-1; D is unresolved. The V end was cut by 1 base, the J end by 2 bases, with 11 bases between. Germline V gives CDR1 LGHNA, CDR2 YSLEER. This CDR3 comprises 15 residues. DNA for the CDR3: TGCGCCAGCAGCCAAGCCCTCGCAGCCAACACTGAAGCTTTCTTT. Encoded protein: CASSQALAANTEAFF.

This clonotype was picked up a small number of times. The CDR3, as DNA: TGTGCCAGCTCCTCGACAGGGTGGAATCAGCCCCAGCATTTT. This translates into CASSSTGWNQPQHF. This sequence joins TRBV6-2 or TRBV6-3 and TRBJ1-5; 7 nucleotides agree with TRBD1. With V trimmed by 8 bases and J by 4 bases, 8 bases remained unmatched. The CDR3 is 14 residues long. Looked up from germline, CDR1 is MNHEY and CDR2 is SVGEGT.

Regarding this clonotype: This may arise from a read error, as a much more abundant clone is one base away. The V call is TRBV7-2, the J call TRBJ1-3; no clear D. The V and J ends lost 7 bases and 2 bases respectively, with 9 bases between them. CDR1 is SGHTA, CDR2 FQGNSA, per germline. The CDR3 sequence is 13 residues long. The CDR3 here is CASNPRPGNTIYF. The CDR3 DNA is TGTGCCAGCAACCCGCGGCCTGGAAACACCATATATTTT.

The table lists this clonotype with many counts. The chain uses TRBV5-4 and TRBJ1-1, with a tentative D call TRBD1 (5 bases). V lost 4 bases and J 6 bases, leaving 13 bases between the germline ends. The germline V gene encodes CDR1 SGHNT and CDR2 YYREEE (reference sequence). CDR3 length: 13 residues. The CDR3 protein is CASSQGPWAEAFF. DNA for the CDR3: TGTGCCAGCAGCCAGGGTCCATGGGCTGAAGCTTTCTTT.

The chain uses TRBV6-5 and TRBJ1-2; D uncertain. There are 14 residues in the CDR3. V lost 2 bases and J 0 bases, leaving 7 bases between the germline ends. Germline V gene sequence: CDR1 MNHEY, CDR2 SVGAGI. The CDR3, as DNA: TGTGCCAGCAGTTACGGTGGCACTAACTATGGCTACACCTTC. Translated, it gives CASSYGGTNYGYTF.

In its sample, this clonotype was seen a few times. The rearrangement uses TRBV2 and TRBJ1-1, with D perhaps matching TRBD1 (5 bases). Germline V CDR1 and CDR2: SNHLY, FYNNEI. Between the trimmed V and J ends, which lost 5 bases and 1 base, there was a span of 14 bases. This CDR3 is built from 15 residues. CDR3 sequence (DNA): TGTGCCAGCAGTTCCCACGAGACAGCGAACACTGAAGCTTTCTTT. Translating it yields CASSSHETANTEAFF.